This T cell receptor (beta chain) was documented in a study of blood T cell repertoires in COVID-19. Trimming shortened V by 2 bases and J by 1 base, and 11 bases separated the two germline ends. Germline V CDR1 and CDR2: KGHSH, LQKENI. CDR3 length: 16 residues. TCRdb keeps only in-frame clones here, not all; method: immunoSEQ multiplex PCR. The top ten clones hold about 7% of a sample with roughly 170,000 clones, under 90% of them seen once. The chain carries TRBV18 and TRBJ2-2; the D gene is possibly TRBD1 (5 bases). The receptor comes from a human donor in a cohort sampled during active COVID-19. Sequencing used peripheral blood. Here the CDR3 DNA reads TGTGCCAGCTCACCAATTCCAGGGCGGAACACCGGGGAGCTGTTTTTT. Protein: CASSPIPGRNTGELFF.